The clone carrying this TCR beta chain was picked up a small number of times. The table came from immunoSEQ multiplex PCR; TCRdb's copy has only in-frame clones and leaves some out. The sample consists of under 110,000 clones, roughly 88% of them appearing once. The germline V gene encodes CDR1 MNHEY and CDR2 SMNVEV (reference sequence). Trimming stripped 3 bases from V and 0 bases from J, with 9 bases between. The CDR3 contains 14 residues. This specimen comes from a study of T cell responses to AZD1222 COVID-19 vaccine. The chain couples TRBV27 to TRBJ2-7; the D gene is possibly TRBD1 (5 bases). The TCR sequence derives from an adult in good health. The sequenced sample was peripheral blood, obtained on day 0 of AZD1222 vaccination. CDR3 residues: CASSFRQSSYEQYF. The CDR3 nucleotides read TGTGCCAGCAGTTTCCGACAGTCCTCCTACGAGCAGTACTTC.